These 8 T cell receptor beta chains were all obtained from the same sample, sequenced in a study of OX40 agonist ivuxolimab in advanced cancers. The protocol was immunoSEQ multiplex PCR, while the TCRdb copy is restricted to in-frame clones and leaves out a portion. Among 55,000 to 75,000 clones listed, 90% to 95% were seen once. The sequences come from CD4+ or CD8+ T cells sorted from blood, collected in a trial of the OX40 agonist ivuxolimab. Receptors originate from an adult with an advanced solid tumor such as melanoma, head and neck, liver or kidney cancer.

A single count supports this clone. Here the CDR3 reads CATNPGQGYHEQYF. As DNA, the CDR3 is TGTGCCACAAACCCGGGACAGGGGTACCACGAGCAGTACTTC. V and J are TRBV19 and TRBJ2-7, with 10 bases identical to TRBD1. The germline CDR1 and CDR2 sequences are LNHDA and SQIVND (reference sequence). With V trimmed by 10 bases and J by 5 bases, 11 bases remained unmatched. The CDR3 consists of 14 residues.

CDR3 in amino acids: CSVESLGQGWNEQFF. The CDR3 region has the DNA TGCAGCGTTGAAAGCCTCGGACAGGGATGGAATGAGCAGTTCTTC. The chain links TRBV29-1 to TRBJ2-1, with TRBD1 matching 8 bases. The CDR3 sequence is 15 residues long. V was clipped by 2 bases and J by 7 bases; unmatched bases: 10. Germline V lookup: CDR1 SQVTM, CDR2 ANQGSEA.

This clone was observed a single time. The chain employs TRBV9 and TRBJ2-7, with D possibly being TRBD2 (5 bases). V dropped 3 bases and J dropped 7 bases, with 14 bases sitting between them. The CDR3 consists of 13 residues. In germline, CDR1 is SGDLS, CDR2 YYNGEE. CDR3 protein: CASSAGGQREQYF. CDR3 nucleotides: TGTGCCAGCAGCGCCGGAGGTCAGAGGGAGCAGTACTTC.

V and J are TRBV7-9 and TRBJ2-1, with D perhaps being TRBD1 or TRBD2 (7 bases each). This CDR3 comprises 14 residues. The germline CDR1 and CDR2 sequences are SEHNR and FQNEAQ (reference sequence). The germline V and J ends were trimmed by 4 bases and 8 bases, with 15 bases remaining between them. CDR3 nucleotide sequence: TGTGCCAGCAGCTGGGAGGGGGCGACGGATGAGCAGTTCTTC. Protein product: CASSWEGATDEQFF.

CDR3 DNA sequence: TGTGCCAGCAGCCTACAGGGAGCCAAAAACATTCAGTACTTC. Translated, it gives CASSLQGAKNIQYF. The J gene is TRBJ2-4, the V gene TRBV21-1; the table calls TRBD1, which could not be checked here. TRBV21-1 is given as a pseudogene. This CDR3 has 14 amino acids.

This rearrangement joins TRBV28 to TRBJ2-3, with D maybe TRBD2 (5 bases). The CDR3 consists of 15 residues. Germline lookup yields CDR1 MDHEN and CDR2 SYDVKM. V lost 5 bases and J lost 5, with 17 bases in between. The CDR3 sequence: CASSLVDFRGDTQYF. The CDR3 DNA sequence: TGTGCCAGCAGTCTTGTGGACTTCCGGGGAGATACGCAGTATTTT.

The rearrangement links TRBV19 to TRBJ1-5, with a possible D match to TRBD1 (5 bases). Deletions cut 4 bases from V and 0 bases from J, with 13 bases between. This CDR3 has 16 residues. Germline values: CDR1 LNHDA, CDR2 SQIVND (reference sequence). The CDR3 sequence is CASSNPGLYSNQPQHF. The CDR3 DNA reads TGTGCCAGTAGTAACCCGGGGCTGTATAGCAATCAGCCCCAGCATTTT.

The V call is TRBV13, the J call TRBJ2-3; 8 bases agree with TRBD2. Germline CDR1 is PRHDT and CDR2 is FYEKMQ (reference sequence). The trim removed 10 bases at V and 2 bases at J, leaving 14 bases unmatched. The length of the CDR3 is 16 residues. Written as DNA, the CDR3 is TGTGCCACTCTCCCACTAACTAGCGGTCTCACAGATACGCAGTATTTT. Translated, it gives CATLPLTSGLTDTQYF.